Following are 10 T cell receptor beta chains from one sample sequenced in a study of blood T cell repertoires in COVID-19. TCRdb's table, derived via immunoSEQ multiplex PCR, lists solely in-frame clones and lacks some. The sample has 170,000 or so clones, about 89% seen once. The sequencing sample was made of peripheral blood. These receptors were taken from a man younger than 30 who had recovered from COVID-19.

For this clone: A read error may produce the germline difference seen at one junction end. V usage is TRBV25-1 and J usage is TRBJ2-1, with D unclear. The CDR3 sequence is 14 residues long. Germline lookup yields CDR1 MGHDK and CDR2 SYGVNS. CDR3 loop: CASSERVRYDEQFF. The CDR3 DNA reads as TGTGCCAGCAGTGAACGCGTTCGCTACGATGAGCAGTTCTTC.

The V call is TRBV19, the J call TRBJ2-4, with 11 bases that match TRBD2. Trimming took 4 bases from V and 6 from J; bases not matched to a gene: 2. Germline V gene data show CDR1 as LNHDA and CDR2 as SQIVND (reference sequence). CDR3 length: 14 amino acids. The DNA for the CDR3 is TGTGCCAGTAGTACCGGACTAGCGGGAAACATTCAGTACTTC. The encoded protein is CASSTGLAGNIQYF.

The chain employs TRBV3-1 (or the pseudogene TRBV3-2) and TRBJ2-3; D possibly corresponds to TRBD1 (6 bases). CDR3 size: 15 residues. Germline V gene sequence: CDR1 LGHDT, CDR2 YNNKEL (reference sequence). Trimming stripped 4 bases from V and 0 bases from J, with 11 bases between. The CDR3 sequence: CASSLRGLSTDTQYF. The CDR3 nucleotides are TGTGCCAGCAGCCTCAGGGGATTGAGCACAGATACGCAGTATTTT.

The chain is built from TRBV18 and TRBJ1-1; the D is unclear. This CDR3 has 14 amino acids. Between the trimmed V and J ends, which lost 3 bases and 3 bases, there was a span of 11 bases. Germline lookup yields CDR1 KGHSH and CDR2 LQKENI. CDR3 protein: CASSPGLDHTEAFF. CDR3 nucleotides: TGTGCCAGCTCACCTGGGCTTGATCACACTGAAGCTTTCTTT.

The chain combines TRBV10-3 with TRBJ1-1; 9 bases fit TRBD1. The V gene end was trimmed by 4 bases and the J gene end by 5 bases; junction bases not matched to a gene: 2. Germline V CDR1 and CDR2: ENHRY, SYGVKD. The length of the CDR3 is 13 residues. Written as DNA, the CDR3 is TGTGCCATCAGTGGGACAGGGGAGACTGAAGCTTTCTTT. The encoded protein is CAISGTGETEAFF.

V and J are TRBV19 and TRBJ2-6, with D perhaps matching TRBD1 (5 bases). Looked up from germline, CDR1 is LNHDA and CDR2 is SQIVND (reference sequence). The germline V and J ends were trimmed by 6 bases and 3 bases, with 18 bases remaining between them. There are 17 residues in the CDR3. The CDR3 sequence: CASRDAGLVGGANVLTF. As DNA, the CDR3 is TGTGCCAGTAGGGACGCAGGGCTAGTCGGTGGGGCCAACGTCCTGACTTTC.

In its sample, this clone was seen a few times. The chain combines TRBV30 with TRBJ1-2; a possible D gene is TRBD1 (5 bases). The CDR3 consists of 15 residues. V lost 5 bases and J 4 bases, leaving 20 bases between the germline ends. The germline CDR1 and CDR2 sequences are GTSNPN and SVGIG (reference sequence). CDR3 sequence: CAWAGGGRKAYGYTF. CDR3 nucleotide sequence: TGTGCCTGGGCCGGGGGGGGTAGGAAGGCCTATGGCTACACCTTC.

The CDR3 bases are TGTGCCAGCAGTTTTGCGGGCAGGGGTTCCACTGAAGCTTTCTTT. Translated, it gives CASSFAGRGSTEAFF. The V call is TRBV27, the J call TRBJ1-1; D is possibly TRBD1 (6 bases). Deletions cut 3 bases from V and 4 bases from J, with 15 bases between. Germline CDR1 and CDR2: MNHEY and SMNVEV (reference sequence). CDR3 length: 15 amino acids.

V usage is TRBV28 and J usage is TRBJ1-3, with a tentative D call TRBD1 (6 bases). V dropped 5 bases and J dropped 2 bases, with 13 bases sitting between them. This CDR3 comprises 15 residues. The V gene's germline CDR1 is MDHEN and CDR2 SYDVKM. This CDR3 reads CASSEPGATGNTIYF. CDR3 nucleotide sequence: TGTGCCAGCAGTGAACCAGGGGCCACTGGAAACACCATATATTTT. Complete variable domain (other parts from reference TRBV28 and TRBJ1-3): DVKVTQSSRYLVKRTGEKVFLECVQDMDHENMFWYRQDPGLGLRLIYFSYDVKMKEKGDIPEGYSVSREKKERFSLILESASTNQTSMYLCASSEPGATGNTIYFGEGSWLTVV.

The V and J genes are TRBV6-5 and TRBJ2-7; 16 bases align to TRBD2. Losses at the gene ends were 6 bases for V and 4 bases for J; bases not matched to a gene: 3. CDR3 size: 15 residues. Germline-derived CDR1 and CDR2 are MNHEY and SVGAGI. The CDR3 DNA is TGTGCCAGCAGCGGGGGACTAGCGGGAGGGTACGAGCAGTACTTC. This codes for CASSGGLAGGYEQYF.